These T cell receptor beta chains were read from a single sample in a study of early T cells in non-severe SARS-CoV-2 infection. MiXCR was run by TCRdb on the 5' RACE reads, yielding one entry per CDR3 protein. The data hold fewer than 70,000 distinct CDR3 sequences, with 4.6% observed a single time. Sequences were derived from whole blood, sampled at baseline. These receptors all stem from an adult who was a healthcare worker with PCR-confirmed SARS-CoV-2 infection or an uninfected control (not recorded which). The donor label of this sample is uncertain. The conserved cysteine and the conserved F or W are not part of the CDR3 here. The D gene is left open where the match is weak. Size is stated for part of the rows, as once, few or many counts, or as a class when the clone is expanded.

V gene	J gene	clone size	D gene	CDR3 protein
TRBV20-1	TRBJ1-2	many	-	SARSRASRNYGYT
TRBV12-3/TRBV12-4	TRBJ1-5	many	-	ASSLVGGRQPQH
TRBV14	TRBJ2-7	few	-	ASSQVGSVKSYEQY
TRBV5-1	TRBJ1-1	-	-	ASSLAAGRTEAF
TRBV3-1	TRBJ1-3	-	-	ASSRGARGSGNTIY
TRBV12-3/TRBV12-4	TRBJ2-1	many	TRBD2	ASSLAFLAGGNNEQF
TRBV15	TRBJ2-5	-	-	ATSRDPGFETQY
TRBV7-2	TRBJ1-5	many	-	ASSLKYGNQPQH
TRBV5-4	TRBJ2-7	many	TRBD1	ASSYSGTGGGEQY
TRBV6-5	TRBJ2-3	many	TRBD2	ATGPGLAWDTQY
TRBV15	TRBJ2-7	few	-	ATSLGYIYEQY
TRBV3-1	TRBJ1-2	-	-	ASNPTRQVFGYT
TRBV20-1	TRBJ2-3	many	TRBD2	SARDRLAYLSTDTQY
TRBV13	TRBJ1-5	many	-	ASSLGPNQPQH
TRBV5-4	TRBJ2-1	many	TRBD2	ASSLAGTSGYNEQF
TRBV6-5	TRBJ2-7	-	-	ASSYTDSNYEQY
TRBV4-3	TRBJ2-6	many	TRBD2	ASSPGRATSGANVLT
TRBV5-6	TRBJ1-1	many	-	ASSFGSGILNTEAF
TRBV6-2/TRBV6-3	TRBJ2-7	many	-	ASSFSFGPTYEQY
TRBV5-4	TRBJ2-1	few	TRBD1	ASSGVWTGPPYNEQF
TRBV11-2	TRBJ2-3	many	TRBD2	ASSLDRPSGYRSTDTQY
TRBV5-1	TRBJ2-5	-	-	ASQLGGRETQY
TRBV29-1	TRBJ2-1	-	-	SVGVDSDNEQF
TRBV12-3/TRBV12-4	TRBJ2-1	many	-	ASNLGVGDEQF
TRBV7-6	TRBJ2-1	many	-	ASSPGVSSYNEQF
TRBV6-6	TRBJ1-4	many	-	ASSRGASSNEKLF
TRBV7-2	TRBJ1-1	many	-	ASSSAVNTEAF
TRBV27	TRBJ2-3	many	-	ASSLREERTSTDTQY
TRBV28	TRBJ1-1	few	-	ASSGEVNTEAF